This T cell receptor beta chain appears in the sequencing data of a study of CD8 T cells in Susac syndrome. Points from the study as a whole: It was acknowledged in the study that its TCR sequencing and HLA analysis involved a relatively small number of individuals.

The control group consisted of healthy donors matched for age and sex. Details on this clonotype: Its antigen is not known.

CDR3 size: 15 residues. Between the trimmed V and J ends, which lost 6 bases and 2 bases, there was a span of 13 bases. RNA was extracted with the RNeasy kit, and a quantity of roughly 0.5 to 1 ug was reverse transcribed using random hexamers. TCRdb reprocessed the immunoSEQ multiplex PCR reads via MiXCR and lists one record per CDR3 protein. The sample shows more than 85,000 distinct CDR3 sequences, around 97% of them seen only once. J is TRBJ2-2 and V is TRBV12-3 or TRBV12-4; tentatively, D is TRBD1 (7 bases). The sample was CD4+ T cells from PBMCs. This TCR derives from a human donor in good health. The CDR3 protein is CASSQGDFNTGELFF. CDR3 bases: TGTGCCAGCAGCCAGGGGGACTTCAACACCGGGGAGCTGTTTTTT.